The 27 T cell receptor beta chains listed next were all sequenced from one sample in a study of T cells in Graves' hyperthyroidism and ophthalmopathy. Amplified TCR beta CDR3 regions came from RNA transcripts. The primer set for the first-round RT-PCR of the TCR CDR3 was HTBI. TCRdb used MiXCR to reprocess the multiplex PCR reads, holding one entry per CDR3 protein. The data show 550,000 to 700,000 distinct CDR3 sequences, roughly 50% seen once. Sequenced: peripheral blood or thyroid tissue (not recorded which). Receptors originate from an adult woman with Graves' disease, either hyperthyroidism or ophthalmopathy (not recorded which).

The CDR3 region has the DNA TGCGCCAGCAAACCGATAGCGGGGGATACTAACTATGGCTACACCTTC. The encoded protein is CASKPIAGDTNYGYTF. The gene calls are TRBV5-1 and TRBJ1-2; the D gene is possibly TRBD1 (5 bases). This CDR3 comprises 16 residues. The V and J ends lost 6 bases and 0 bases respectively, with 18 bases between them. From germline, CDR1 is SGHRS and CDR2 YFSETQ. The full variable domain, completed using reference TRBV5-1 and TRBJ1-2, is KAGVTQTPRYLIKTRGQQVTLSCSPISGHRSVSWYQQTPGQGLQFLFEYFSETQRNKGNFPGRFSGRQFSNSRSEMNVSTLELGDSALYLCASKPIAGDTNYGYTFGSGTRLTVV.

At least ten counts were recorded for this clonotype. The chain recombines TRBV2 with TRBJ2-2; TRBD2 aligns across 7 bases. The V and J ends lost 4 bases and 3 bases, in that order; junction bases with no gene match: 5. Per the germline V gene, CDR1 is SNHLY and CDR2 is FYNNEI. The CDR3 is 15 residues long. The CDR3 nucleotides are TGTGCCAGCAGTGTGGTGGGAGGGGACACCGGGGAGCTGTTTTTT. Its protein product is CASSVVGGDTGELFF.

The chain combines TRBV15 with TRBJ1-2; D remains ambiguous. Germline CDR1 is LNHNV and CDR2 is YYDKDF (reference sequence). Trimming removed 0 bases from V and 6 bases from J, with 11 bases in between. The CDR3 consists of 14 residues. This chain's CDR3 is CATSRDLWAHGYTF. Written as DNA, the CDR3 is TGTGCCACCAGCAGAGATCTGTGGGCACATGGCTACACCTTC.

The chain has TRBV7-8 and TRBJ2-7; D gene unclear. The CDR3 is made up of 15 amino acids. V shed 4 bases and J shed 0 bases, with 13 bases lying between them. The germline CDR1 and CDR2 sequences are SGHVS and FQNEAQ. CDR3 sequence reads: CASSWSDGTSYEQYF. CDR3 coding DNA: TGTGCCAGCAGCTGGTCCGACGGCACCTCCTACGAGCAGTACTTC.

As DNA, the CDR3 is TGTGCCAGCAGCTCTGAACGGGGGGACACCATATATTTT. It is translated as CASSSERGDTIYF. J is TRBJ1-3 and V is TRBV7-8; possible D gene TRBD1, 5 bases. The CDR3 is 13 residues long. V was clipped by 4 bases and J by 8 bases, with 12 bases between them. Germline lookup yields CDR1 SGHVS and CDR2 FQNEAQ.

This chain links TRBV2 with TRBJ1-1; D possibly corresponds to TRBD1 (6 bases). The CDR3 covers 15 residues. Deletions cut 6 bases from V and 4 bases from J, with 18 bases between. Germline lookup yields CDR1 SNHLY and CDR2 FYNNEI. CDR3 residues: CASSGYGGWFTEAFF. The CDR3 DNA is TGTGCCAGCAGCGGCTACGGGGGCTGGTTCACTGAAGCTTTCTTT.

The chain couples TRBV11-2 to TRBJ1-4; 7 bases align to TRBD1. The germline V gene has CDR1 SGHAT and CDR2 FQNNGV. Trimming cost V 5 bases and J 10 bases; bases outside gene matches: 25. The CDR3 sequence is 19 residues long. The CDR3 region has the DNA TGTGCCAGCAGCCCCGAGGGGGCCAACCGAGGCACGAGGGTGCGAAAACTGTTTTTT. Protein sequence: CASSPEGANRGTRVRKLFF.

This clonotype has at least ten counts. The chain has TRBV6-1 and TRBJ1-1; D is ambiguous. In germline, CDR1 is MNHNS, CDR2 SASEGT. The CDR3 is made up of 13 amino acids. Deletions cut 0 bases from V and 3 bases from J, with 5 bases between. DNA of the CDR3: TGTGCCAGCAGTGAAGCCGTCGACACTGAAGCTTTCTTT. Residues: CASSEAVDTEAFF.

The sample holds a few counts of this clonotype. Germline is not matched at one junction end, which may reflect a read error. The chain combines TRBV4-1 with TRBJ2-5; D may correspond to TRBD1 or TRBD2 (5 bases each). There are 15 residues in the CDR3. Germline V lookup: CDR1 MGHRA, CDR2 YSYEKL. The CDR3 loop reads CASSLEAGRGETQYF. The CDR3 nucleotides are TGTGCCAGCAGCTTGGAGGCAGGGCGCGGTGAGACCCAGTACTTC.

A remark on this clonotype: This may come from a read error, since a much larger clone is one base off. The CDR3 does not close with the conserved phenylalanine or tryptophan, likely indicating a read error. V gene TRBV12-3 or TRBV12-4 combines with J gene TRBJ1-1; 9 nucleotides line up with TRBD1. This CDR3 comprises 14 residues. The V gene end was trimmed by 7 bases and the J gene end by 4 bases; junction bases not matched to a gene: 7. The CDR3 sequence: CASTLTGGGTEAFL. In nucleotides, the CDR3 is TGTGCCAGCACCTTGACAGGGGGAGGCACTGAAGCTTTCCTT.

This clonotype appeared many times. The chain carries TRBV19 and TRBJ1-5; no clear D. V lost 3 bases and J lost 0, with 12 bases in between. The length of the CDR3 is 16 residues. The germline gives CDR1 LNHDA, CDR2 SQIVND (reference sequence). The CDR3 loop reads CASSMMESDSNQPQHF. In DNA form, the CDR3 reads TGTGCCAGTAGTATGATGGAGTCTGATAGCAATCAGCCCCAGCATTTT.

This sequence joins TRBV7-9 and TRBJ2-5; weak D call: TRBD1 (5 bases). Germline V CDR1 and CDR2: SEHNR, FQNEAQ (reference sequence). This CDR3 region has 14 residues. Trimming shortened V by 5 bases and J by 5 bases, and 15 bases separated the two germline ends. DNA of the CDR3: TGTGCCAGCAGCAAGGGGCAGATTGGGGAGACCCAGTACTTC. Residues: CASSKGQIGETQYF.

This clonotype occurred many times. The rearrangement links TRBV15 to TRBJ2-7; D is unresolved. Germline-derived CDR1 and CDR2 are LNHNV and YYDKDF (reference sequence). There are 14 residues in the CDR3. The V and J ends lost 1 base and 5 bases respectively, with 12 bases between them. The CDR3 DNA reads as TGTGCCACCAGCAGAGTACAGCACAGTGACGAGCAGTACTTC. This translates into CATSRVQHSDEQYF.

The gene calls are TRBV5-1 and TRBJ2-7, with TRBD2 matching over 15 bases. Judging by the DNA end, TRBJ2-1 fits better; the J call may be wrong. There are 17 residues in the CDR3. Germline CDR1 reads SGHRS; CDR2 reads YFSETQ. DNA of the CDR3: TGCGCCAGCAGCATGGGACTAGCGGGAGGTGCCTACAATGAGCAGTTCTTC. Translation: CASSMGLAGGAYNEQFF.

This clonotype was observed at least ten times. The V and J genes are TRBV20-1 and TRBJ2-7; 7 bases line up with TRBD2. Unmatched junction bases numbered 16, after V lost 5 bases and J lost 3 bases. CDR3 length: 16 amino acids. The germline CDR1 and CDR2 sequences are DFQATT and SNEGSKA (reference sequence). Written as DNA, the CDR3 is TGCAGTGCTCCTCGGCCGGGGGGACGGTCACTCTACGAGCAGTACTTC. Encoded protein: CSAPRPGGRSLYEQYF.

The chain carries TRBV10-3 and TRBJ1-2; the D is unclear. Trimming left V 10 bases short and J 4 bases short, with 10 bases between. Germline assignment: CDR1 ENHRY and CDR2 SYGVKD. The CDR3 extends over 11 amino acids. This chain's CDR3 is CATWDSYGYTF. CDR3 sequence (DNA): TGTGCCACTTGGGATTCCTATGGCTACACCTTC.

The rearrangement uses TRBV20-1 and TRBJ2-5; TRBD1 matches at 7 bases. Germline-derived CDR1 and CDR2 are DFQATT and SNEGSKA (reference sequence). Trimming took 6 bases from V and 2 from J; bases not matched to a gene: 3. The CDR3 has 12 residues. CDR3 DNA sequence: TGCAGTGCCCAGACAGGGCAAGAGACCCAGTACTTC. It codes for CSAQTGQETQYF.

Ten or more counts support this clonotype. V and J are TRBV29-1 and TRBJ1-2, with 7 bases that match TRBD1. V gave up 7 bases and J gave up 6 bases; unmatched junction bases: 5. Germline V gene sequence: CDR1 SQVTM, CDR2 ANQGSEA. The CDR3 sequence is 11 residues long. The CDR3 is CSADRVDGYTF. The CDR3 DNA sequence: TGCAGCGCCGACAGGGTGGATGGCTACACCTTC.

This clonotype was picked up many times. The V gene is TRBV5-1, the J gene TRBJ2-7; 11 positions match TRBD1. With 4 bases clipped from V and 5 bases from J, the junction kept 8 bases outside the gene matches. Germline V gene sequence: CDR1 SGHRS, CDR2 YFSETQ. The CDR3 is made up of 15 amino acids. CDR3 protein: CASSARTGGIHEQYF. CDR3 bases: TGCGCCAGCAGCGCGAGGACAGGGGGCATTCACGAGCAGTACTTC.

The chain has TRBV12-3 or TRBV12-4 and TRBJ1-6, with a possible D match to TRBD1 (5 bases). With 4 bases removed from V and 8 bases from J, the gap between germline ends came to 12 bases. The CDR3 is 14 residues long. As DNA, the CDR3 is TGTGCCAGCAGTTCTCGGGACGGTGATTCACCCCTCCACTTT. It translates to CASSSRDGDSPLHF.

The rearrangement joins TRBV20-1 to TRBJ1-2; D is possibly TRBD1 (5 bases). Trimming stripped 2 bases from V and 5 bases from J, with 12 bases between. The CDR3 covers 13 residues. The germline V gene has CDR1 DFQATT and CDR2 SNEGSKA (reference sequence). The CDR3 sequence: CSARQGDGYGYTF. Written as DNA, the CDR3 is TGCAGTGCTAGACAGGGAGACGGTTATGGCTACACCTTC.

V is TRBV19 and J is TRBJ2-7; 7 positions agree with TRBD2. The CDR3 consists of 12 residues. Per the germline V gene, CDR1 is LNHDA and CDR2 is SQIVND (reference sequence). V dropped 10 bases and J dropped 3; count of bases not matched to a gene: 6. The CDR3 reads CANLRGSYEQYF. CDR3 coding DNA: TGTGCCAACCTCCGCGGGAGCTACGAGCAGTACTTC.

V usage is TRBV6-1 and J usage is TRBJ2-5; 9 positions agree with TRBD2. There are 13 residues in the CDR3. J was trimmed by 7 bases and V by 3 bases; bases with no gene match: 3. The germline V gene has CDR1 MNHNS and CDR2 SASEGT. The CDR3 DNA is TGTGCCAGCAGTGACGCAGCGGGGGGGACCCAGTACTTC. Translated: CASSDAAGGTQYF.

This rearrangement joins TRBV7-2 to TRBJ2-5, with D uncertain. CDR1 SGHTA and CDR2 FQGNSA come from the germline V gene. The CDR3 sequence is 14 residues long. The V gene lost 3 bases and the J gene lost 2 bases, with 10 bases spanning the gap. Here the CDR3 DNA reads TGTGCCAGCAGCTTGCAGCCGAAACAAGAGACCCAGTACTTC. Its protein is CASSLQPKQETQYF.

The sample holds many counts of this clonotype. V and J are TRBV19 and TRBJ2-2; TRBD1 or TRBD2 may be the D gene (5 bases each). V was cut by 2 bases and J by 4 bases, with 8 bases left in between. The CDR3 consists of 14 residues. Germline loops: CDR1 LNHDA, CDR2 SQIVND (reference sequence). The CDR3 is CASSIMGRTGELFF. The CDR3 nucleotides read TGTGCCAGTAGTATAATGGGACGCACCGGGGAGCTGTTTTTT.

This clonotype was counted ten times or more. This chain links TRBV12-3 or TRBV12-4 with TRBJ1-1; no firm D call. This CDR3 has 12 residues. V lost 6 bases to trimming and J lost 0 bases, with 5 bases between them. The CDR3, as DNA: TGTGCCAGCAGCAACATGAACACTGAAGCTTTCTTT. As protein: CASSNMNTEAFF.

This clonotype was detected only once. A much larger clone lies one base from this, so it may be a read error. The J gene is TRBJ1-2, the V gene TRBV28; no definite D call. This CDR3 contains 13 residues. Germline V gene sequence: CDR1 MDHEN, CDR2 SYDVKM. This CDR3 is CASSFHGSYSYTF. The CDR3 DNA reads as TGTGCCAGCAGTTTCCATGGCAGCTATAGCTACACCTTC.